The entry that follows covers one TCR beta chain sequence. Germline CDR1 SGHRS, CDR2 YFSETQ. The CDR3 sequence is 14 residues long. The ends lost 4 bases at V and 3 bases at J; junction bases unmatched: 7. Authors' data handling: ImmunoSEQ yielded junction-only sequences lacking quality scores, so filtering differed. Only in-frame clones appear in the TCRdb table, and some are missing; sequencing was by immunoSEQ multiplex PCR. That table supplies the V and J calls and clone size; D and trimming were determined from the DNA. The data show around 1.1 million clones, approximately 78% seen once. The data are from a study of shared clonotypes between healthy human individuals. Study in general: Samples came from a couple of female and three male donors aged 18 to 49.

Sample: memory CD4+ T cells from PBMCs. As to subset: CD45RA-negative fraction. The clonotype comes from a man between 18 and 35 years old in good health. Some clones in this sample may be carry-over from other donors' samples. V and J are TRBV5-1 and TRBJ2-7, with 7 bases that match TRBD1. CDR3 region: CASSLQGTYYEQYF. The CDR3 DNA is TGCGCCAGCAGCCTACAGGGGACCTACTACGAGCAGTACTTC.